This entry is about one T cell receptor beta chain. Its target is not known. The sample originates from a study of cytomegalovirus exposure and HLA in healthy donors. Whole-study context: Samples from HLA-typed donors yielded about 86 million unique TCRs in an early data release.

Study results and limitations: Other equally common chains were less clonally expanded than HLA-associated TCR beta chains, a later analysis showed. When presence/absence was analysed, sequencing depth was taken to be roughly uniform across donors.

13 Jbeta primers and 60 Vbeta primers were used for the PCR. The data were produced by immunoSEQ multiplex PCR, yet TCRdb's version contains in-frame clones alone and is incomplete. The sample lists about 160,000 clones; roughly four fifths were seen once. The CDR3 spans 16 residues. Germline V gene lookup returns CDR1 LNHDA and CDR2 SQIVND (reference sequence). The V gene end was trimmed by 5 bases and the J gene end by 6 bases; junction bases not matched to a gene: 12. This TCR was sampled from a man aged 55 to 69 in good health and CMV-seronegative. The sequenced material came from PBMCs. The chain combines TRBV19 with TRBJ2-4; TRBD2 matches at 8 bases. CDR3 DNA sequence: TGTGCCAGTAGTCTAATCGGGGGGGCTCCGAGAAACATTCAGTACTTC. Translation: CASSLIGGAPRNIQYF.